The 10 T cell receptor beta chains listed next were all sequenced from one sample in a study of T cell responses to AZD1222 COVID-19 vaccine. Profiling relied on immunoSEQ multiplex PCR, and the TCRdb table lists in-frame clones only, not all of them. The sample comprises some 190,000 clones, around 94% of which are singletons, and 1% to 1.5% rests with the top ten. Sequenced material: peripheral blood, taken on day 0 of AZD1222 vaccination. Receptor source: an adult in good health.

V gene TRBV6-5 combines with J gene TRBJ1-1; D perhaps matches TRBD1 (5 bases). This CDR3 has 11 residues. Germline CDR1 reads MNHEY; CDR2 reads SVGAGI. V shed 6 bases and J shed 10 bases, with 12 bases lying between them. The chain's CDR3 is CASSEEGRAFF. The CDR3 DNA reads as TGTGCCAGCAGCGAGGAGGGGCGAGCTTTCTTT.

The V call is TRBV27, the J call TRBJ1-1; 9 bases map to TRBD1. Germline trimming cut 6 bases from V and 5 bases from J; bases unmatched to any gene: 7. CDR1 and CDR2 (germline): MNHEY, SMNVEV (reference sequence). The CDR3 is 14 residues long. The CDR3 reads CASSTGQGETEAFF. The CDR3 nucleotides read TGTGCCAGCAGCACGGGACAGGGCGAGACTGAAGCTTTCTTT.

This clone was recorded a few times. The chain links TRBV4-2 to TRBJ1-1; 10 bases agree with TRBD1. The CDR3 has 15 amino acids. Germline V gene lookup returns CDR1 LGHNA and CDR2 YNFKEQ. With 1 base clipped from V and 8 bases from J, the junction kept 7 bases outside the gene matches. CDR3 loop: CASSQGQGAISEAFF. For the CDR3, the DNA is TGTGCCAGCAGCCAAGGACAGGGGGCAATTTCCGAAGCTTTCTTT.

The chain couples TRBV7-2 to TRBJ1-5, with 8 bases that match TRBD1. Germline assignment: CDR1 SGHTA and CDR2 FQGNSA. This CDR3 contains 15 residues. The V gene end was trimmed by 2 bases and the J gene end by 7 bases; junction bases not matched to a gene: 7. The CDR3 DNA reads TGTGCCAGCAGCTTATGGCAGGGGGCAGAACAGCCCCAGCATTTT. Amino acid sequence: CASSLWQGAEQPQHF.

The gene calls are TRBV6-5 and TRBJ1-4; the D gene is possibly TRBD1 (6 bases). Per the germline V gene, CDR1 is MNHEY and CDR2 is SVGAGI. The CDR3 is 15 amino acids. V was trimmed by 5 bases and J by 0 bases, leaving 10 bases between them. This CDR3 is CASSKQGATNEKLFF. In nucleotides, the CDR3 is TGTGCCAGCAGTAAACAGGGAGCAACTAATGAAAAACTGTTTTTT.

This clone is a singleton in its sample. The chain recombines TRBV7-8 with TRBJ1-4, with 7 bases matching TRBD1. CDR1 is SGHVS, CDR2 FQNEAQ, per germline. The V segment lost 7 bases and the J segment 3 bases; nucleotides outside the gene matches: 8. This CDR3 is built from 15 residues. For the CDR3, the DNA is TGTGCCAGCAAGAGAGGGGGCTCGGCTAATGAAAAACTGTTTTTT. This gives the protein CASKRGGSANEKLFF. Full variable domain (missing parts from reference TRBV7-8 and TRBJ1-4): GAGVSQSPRYKVAKRGQDVALRCDPISGHVSLFWYQQALGQGPEFLTYFQNEAQLDKSGLPSDRFFAERPEGSVSTLKIQRTQQEDSAVYLCASKRGGSANEKLFFGSGTQLSVL.

The chain uses TRBV5-5 and TRBJ1-1; D gene ambiguous. V lost 2 bases and J lost 4, with 6 bases in between. Per germline, CDR1 SGHKS and CDR2 YYEKEE (reference sequence). The CDR3 sequence is 12 residues long. As DNA, the CDR3 is TGTGCCAGCAGCTTCCGGAGCACTGAAGCTTTCTTT. The encoded protein is CASSFRSTEAFF.

To note about this clone: Other nucleotide sequences from this sample produce the same CDR3. The chain combines TRBV9 with TRBJ1-1; possibly TRBD1 for D (5 bases). The CDR3 runs to 13 residues. V gave up 2 bases and J gave up 1 base, with 6 bases separating them. In germline, CDR1 is SGDLS, CDR2 YYNGEE. In DNA form, the CDR3 reads TGTGCCAGCAGCGTCGACAGGAACACTGAAGCTTTCTTT. Protein product: CASSVDRNTEAFF.

Here the CDR3 DNA reads TGTGCCAGCAGTCCCCCGGGAGGCTATGGCTACACCTTC. This gives the protein CASSPPGGYGYTF. V is TRBV25-1 and J is TRBJ1-2; D ambiguous. The CDR3 runs to 13 residues. CDR1 is MGHDK and CDR2 is SYGVNS in the germline V gene. The V gene lost 5 bases and the J gene lost 4 bases, with 11 bases spanning the gap.

The chain links TRBV6-2 or TRBV6-3 to TRBJ1-2; D call uncertain. CDR1 and CDR2 from the germline V gene are MNHEY and SVGEGT. The CDR3 totals 13 residues. V was pared by 0 bases and J by 3 bases, with 5 bases between. The CDR3 DNA reads TGTGCCAGCAGTTACTCGACTGACTATGGCTACACCTTC. Its translation is CASSYSTDYGYTF.